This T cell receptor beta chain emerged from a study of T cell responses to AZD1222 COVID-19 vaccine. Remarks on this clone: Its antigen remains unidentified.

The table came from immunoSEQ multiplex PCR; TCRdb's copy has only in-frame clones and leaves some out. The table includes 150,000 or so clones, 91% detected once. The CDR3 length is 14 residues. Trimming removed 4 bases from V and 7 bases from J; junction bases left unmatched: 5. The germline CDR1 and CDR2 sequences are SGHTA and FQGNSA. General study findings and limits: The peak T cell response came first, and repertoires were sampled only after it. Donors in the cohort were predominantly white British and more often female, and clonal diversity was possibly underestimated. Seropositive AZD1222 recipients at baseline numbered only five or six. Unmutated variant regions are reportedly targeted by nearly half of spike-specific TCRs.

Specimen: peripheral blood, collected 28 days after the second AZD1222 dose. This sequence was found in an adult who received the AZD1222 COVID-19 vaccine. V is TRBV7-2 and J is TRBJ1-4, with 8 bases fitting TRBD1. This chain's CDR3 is CASSSSDRVEKLFF. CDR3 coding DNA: TGTGCCAGCAGCTCCTCGGACAGGGTTGAAAAACTGTTTTTT.